This TCR beta chain emerged from a study of cytotoxic CD8 clonotypes in ibrutinib-treated CLL. Assay used: immunoSEQ multiplex PCR; TCRdb lists only in-frame clones, some missing. The profile shows around 130,000 clones, approximately 80% of them singletons. Per germline, CDR1 SGHTA and CDR2 FQGNSA. Trimming took off 2 bases at V and 0 bases at J, with 8 bases between the two ends. The CDR3 contains 16 residues. The starting material was PBMCs, obtained after 24 months of ibrutinib treatment. The receptor's source is a human donor with chronic lymphocytic leukemia. This chain links TRBV7-2 with TRBJ2-6; D tentatively fits TRBD1 or TRBD2 (5 bases each). CDR3 residues: CASSLWGSSGANVLTF. CDR3 coding DNA: TGTGCCAGCAGCTTATGGGGGAGCTCTGGGGCCAACGTCCTGACTTTC.